These T cell receptor beta chains were read from a single sample in a study of beta chain features in type 1 diabetes. The table came from immunoSEQ multiplex PCR; TCRdb's copy has only in-frame clones and leaves some out. The sample comprises 250,000 to 350,000 clones, about 15% of which are singletons, and roughly 0.015% rests with the top ten. Material: naive CD4+ T cells from blood. These receptors all come from a man aged 18 to 29 with type 1 diabetes. Each CDR3 is given with its conserved first and last residue. A D gene is named only where the DNA matches it firmly. Clone sizes are given selectively: once, few, many, or a class where the clone is expanded.

v_gene: TRBV11-2; d_gene: TRBD1; len: 15; abundance: few; j_gene: TRBJ2-5; CDR3aa: CASSMGQGGRETQYF; CDR3nt: TGTGCCAGCAGCATGGGACAGGGCGGGCGGGAGACCCAGTACTTC
v_gene: TRBV4-3; d_gene: NA; len: 16; abundance: NA; j_gene: TRBJ2-6; CDR3aa: CASSQWTGTGANVLTF; CDR3nt: TGCGCCAGCAGCCAGTGGACCGGGACAGGGGCCAACGTCCTGACTTTC
v_gene: TRBV2; d_gene: NA; len: 13; abundance: NA; j_gene: TRBJ1-5; CDR3aa: CASSENILQPQHF; CDR3nt: TGTGCCAGCAGTGAAAACATCCTCCAGCCCCAGCATTTT
v_gene: TRBV9; d_gene: TRBD1; len: 15; abundance: NA; j_gene: TRBJ2-1; CDR3aa: CASSRTGTAYNEQFF; CDR3nt: TGTGCCAGCAGCAGAACCGGGACAGCCTACAATGAGCAGTTCTTC
v_gene: TRBV6-5; d_gene: NA; len: 15; abundance: few; j_gene: TRBJ2-7; CDR3aa: CAIKRSAGWAYEQYF; CDR3nt: TGTGCCATCAAAAGGTCCGCAGGGTGGGCGTACGAGCAGTACTTC
v_gene: TRBV5-1; d_gene: TRBD1; len: 14; abundance: NA; j_gene: TRBJ1-3; CDR3aa: CASSLPGQGNTIYF; CDR3nt: TGCGCCAGCAGCTTGCCGGGACAGGGAAACACCATATATTTT
v_gene: TRBV7-8; d_gene: TRBD2; len: 18; abundance: once; j_gene: TRBJ2-3; CDR3aa: CASSLVILAGGGTDTQYF; CDR3nt: TGTGCCAGCAGCTTAGTGATTCTAGCGGGAGGGGGTACAGATACGCAGTATTTT
v_gene: TRBV7-2; d_gene: NA; len: 14; abundance: NA; j_gene: TRBJ1-2; CDR3aa: CASSLGRGNYGYTF; CDR3nt: TGTGCCAGCAGCTTGGGTCGGGGGAACTATGGCTACACCTTC
v_gene: TRBV7-2; d_gene: NA; len: 15; abundance: NA; j_gene: TRBJ2-3; CDR3aa: CASSLYSTSTDTQYF; CDR3nt: TGTGCCAGCAGCTTATATTCGACTAGCACAGATACGCAGTATTTT
v_gene: TRBV28; d_gene: TRBD1; len: 17; abundance: NA; j_gene: TRBJ2-7; CDR3aa: CASSLLPGQGGAYEQYF; CDR3nt: TGTGCCAGCAGTTTATTACCGGGACAGGGTGGGGCCTACGAGCAGTACTTC
v_gene: TRBV7-7; d_gene: NA; len: 15; abundance: NA; j_gene: TRBJ2-1; CDR3aa: CASSLDGSRYNEQFF; CDR3nt: TGTGCCAGCAGCTTAGACGGGTCGAGGTACAATGAGCAGTTCTTC
v_gene: TRBV29-1; d_gene: NA; len: 13; abundance: few; j_gene: TRBJ1-5; CDR3aa: CSVELGGDQPQHF; CDR3nt: TGCAGCGTTGAGTTGGGGGGAGATCAGCCCCAGCATTTT
v_gene: TRBV29-1; d_gene: TRBD1; len: 13; abundance: NA; j_gene: TRBJ1-1; CDR3aa: CSGLGQGNTEAFF; CDR3nt: TGCAGCGGTCTGGGACAGGGGAACACTGAAGCTTTCTTT
v_gene: TRBV20-1; d_gene: TRBD1; len: 11; abundance: NA; j_gene: TRBJ1-2; CDR3aa: CSIWTGEGYTF; CDR3nt: TGCAGTATATGGACAGGGGAAGGCTACACCTTC
v_gene: TRBV19; d_gene: NA; len: 15; abundance: few; j_gene: TRBJ1-4; CDR3aa: CASSTLDPRGEKLFF; CDR3nt: TGTGCCAGTAGTACCCTGGACCCTCGCGGGGAAAAACTGTTTTTT
v_gene: TRBV18; d_gene: NA; len: 14; abundance: NA; j_gene: TRBJ2-7; CDR3aa: CASSPPNGRGEQYF; CDR3nt: TGTGCCAGCTCACCACCTAACGGCAGGGGTGAGCAGTACTTC
v_gene: TRBV5-4; d_gene: TRBD2; len: 14; abundance: NA; j_gene: TRBJ2-5; CDR3aa: CASSLAGGSETQYF; CDR3nt: TGTGCCAGCAGCTTGGCGGGGGGATCAGAGACCCAGTACTTC
v_gene: TRBV28; d_gene: NA; len: 13; abundance: NA; j_gene: TRBJ1-4; CDR3aa: CASSLGLVEKLFF; CDR3nt: TGTGCCAGCAGTTTAGGGCTTGTGGAAAAACTGTTTTTT
v_gene: TRBV6-5; d_gene: NA; len: 16; abundance: NA; j_gene: TRBJ2-7; CDR3aa: CASSYLLGPHYYEQYF; CDR3nt: TGTGCCAGCAGTTATCTTCTAGGCCCCCACTACTACGAGCAGTACTTC
v_gene: TRBV5-1; d_gene: NA; len: 13; abundance: few; j_gene: TRBJ2-1; CDR3aa: CASTNPVVDEQFF; CDR3nt: TGCGCCAGCACTAACCCGGTCGTGGATGAGCAGTTCTTC
v_gene: TRBV5-6; d_gene: NA; len: 13; abundance: few; j_gene: TRBJ2-1; CDR3aa: CASSWGTRNEQFF; CDR3nt: TGTGCCAGCAGCTGGGGGACACGGAATGAGCAGTTCTTC
v_gene: TRBV6-5; d_gene: NA; len: 14; abundance: few; j_gene: TRBJ1-1; CDR3aa: CASSYSTGDTEAFF; CDR3nt: TGTGCCAGCAGTTACTCGACGGGGGATACTGAAGCTTTCTTT
v_gene: TRBV7-2; d_gene: NA; len: 13; abundance: NA; j_gene: TRBJ2-3; CDR3aa: CASTFRVTDTQYF; CDR3nt: TGTGCCAGCACCTTCAGGGTTACAGATACGCAGTATTTT
v_gene: TRBV7-2; d_gene: TRBD1; len: 12; abundance: few; j_gene: TRBJ2-3; CDR3aa: CASSENRDSQYF; CDR3nt: TGTGCCAGCAGCGAGAACCGGGACAGCCAGTATTTT
v_gene: TRBV10-2; d_gene: TRBD2; len: 16; abundance: NA; j_gene: TRBJ2-3; CDR3aa: CASSESSGRVTDTQYF; CDR3nt: TGCGCCAGCAGTGAGTCGAGCGGGAGGGTCACAGATACGCAGTATTTT
v_gene: TRBV9; d_gene: TRBD2; len: 15; abundance: few; j_gene: TRBJ2-7; CDR3aa: CASSVGGGGPFEQYF; CDR3nt: TGTGCCAGCAGCGTAGGCGGCGGGGGTCCTTTTGAGCAGTACTTC
v_gene: TRBV28; d_gene: NA; len: 16; abundance: NA; j_gene: TRBJ2-2; CDR3aa: CASSLLTGFDTGELFF; CDR3nt: TGTGCCAGCAGTTTACTCACAGGGTTTGACACCGGGGAGCTGTTTTTT
v_gene: TRBV5-4; d_gene: NA; len: 13; abundance: few; j_gene: TRBJ2-7; CDR3aa: CASRDRTSYEQYF; CDR3nt: TGTGCCAGCAGGGACAGAACCTCCTACGAGCAGTACTTC
v_gene: TRBV6-5; d_gene: TRBD1; len: 15; abundance: NA; j_gene: TRBJ1-5; CDR3aa: CASRARTGGRQPQHF; CDR3nt: TGTGCCAGCAGGGCGCGGACAGGGGGTCGTCAGCCCCAGCATTTT
v_gene: TRBV29-1; d_gene: NA; len: 14; abundance: few; j_gene: TRBJ2-1; CDR3aa: CSVARAGLGNEQFF; CDR3nt: TGCAGCGTTGCCCGGGCGGGGTTAGGGAATGAGCAGTTCTTC
v_gene: TRBV29-1; d_gene: NA; len: 13; abundance: few; j_gene: TRBJ1-1; CDR3aa: CSVRTAPPGKAFF; CDR3nt: TGCAGTGTCCGCACGGCACCACCCGGGAAAGCTTTCTTT
v_gene: TRBV27; d_gene: NA; len: 18; abundance: NA; j_gene: TRBJ2-3; CDR3aa: CASSRAPPPSLHADTQYF; CDR3nt: TGTGCCAGCAGTCGCGCGCCCCCCCCCTCCCTTCACGCAGATACGCAGTATTTT
v_gene: TRBV6-7; d_gene: TRBD2; len: 17; abundance: few; j_gene: TRBJ2-2; CDR3aa: CASRTTSAPPGAGELFF; CDR3nt: TGTGCCAGCAGAACCACTAGCGCACCCCCCGGGGCCGGGGAGCTGTTTTTT
v_gene: TRBV29-1; d_gene: TRBD2; len: 13; abundance: few; j_gene: TRBJ2-7; CDR3aa: CSVGGLYSYEQYF; CDR3nt: TGCAGCGTCGGGGGACTATACTCCTACGAGCAGTACTTC
v_gene: TRBV7-9; d_gene: NA; len: 14; abundance: NA; j_gene: TRBJ2-1; CDR3aa: CASSFGGSYNEQFF; CDR3nt: TGTGCCAGCAGCTTTGGCGGCTCCTACAATGAGCAGTTCTTC
v_gene: TRBV5-1; d_gene: TRBD1; len: 15; abundance: few; j_gene: TRBJ2-3; CDR3aa: CASSLGQGGTDTQYF; CDR3nt: TGCGCCAGCAGTTTGGGACAGGGTGGAACAGATACGCAGTATTTT
v_gene: TRBV10-3; d_gene: TRBD2; len: 14; abundance: few; j_gene: TRBJ2-5; CDR3aa: CAISELAGRETQYF; CDR3nt: TGTGCCATCAGTGAGCTAGCGGGGCGCGAGACCCAGTACTTC
v_gene: TRBV9; d_gene: NA; len: 16; abundance: NA; j_gene: TRBJ2-3; CDR3aa: CASSVGARGEGDTQYF; CDR3nt: TGTGCCAGCAGCGTAGGGGCCAGGGGGGAAGGGGATACGCAGTATTTT
v_gene: TRBV19; d_gene: NA; len: 16; abundance: NA; j_gene: TRBJ2-7; CDR3aa: CASSSRLGPTLAEQYF; CDR3nt: TGTGCCAGTAGTTCACGACTAGGTCCTACTTTAGCCGAGCAGTACTTC
v_gene: TRBV5-1; d_gene: TRBD1; len: 16; abundance: few; j_gene: TRBJ2-2; CDR3aa: CASSLVSGQGRGELFF; CDR3nt: TGCGCCAGCAGCTTGGTTTCTGGACAGGGTCGCGGGGAGCTGTTTTTT
v_gene: TRBV7-2; d_gene: TRBD1; len: 15; abundance: NA; j_gene: TRBJ2-7; CDR3aa: CASSSPDRVDYEQYF; CDR3nt: TGTGCCAGCAGCTCCCCCGACAGGGTGGACTACGAGCAGTACTTC
v_gene: TRBV28; d_gene: TRBD1; len: 13; abundance: NA; j_gene: TRBJ2-7; CDR3aa: CASWTQGNYEQYF; CDR3nt: TGTGCCAGCTGGACACAGGGGAACTACGAGCAGTACTTC
v_gene: TRBV5-4; d_gene: TRBD2; len: 18; abundance: NA; j_gene: TRBJ2-2; CDR3aa: CASSLGLAGLSNTGELFF; CDR3nt: TGTGCCAGCAGCTTGGGACTAGCGGGATTATCGAACACCGGGGAGCTGTTTTTT
v_gene: TRBV6-1; d_gene: NA; len: 11; abundance: NA; j_gene: TRBJ1-5; CDR3aa: CASGLRGPQHF; CDR3nt: TGTGCCAGCGGACTCAGGGGGCCCCAGCATTTT
v_gene: TRBV18; d_gene: NA; len: 13; abundance: NA; j_gene: TRBJ2-7; CDR3aa: CASSPEGGYEQYF; CDR3nt: TGTGCCAGCTCACCTGAGGGAGGCTACGAGCAGTACTTC